These 22 T cell receptor beta chains were all obtained from the same sample, sequenced in a study of cytomegalovirus exposure and HLA in healthy donors. With 60 Vbeta and 13 Jbeta primers, the PCR was carried out. Libraries were prepared by immunoSEQ multiplex PCR; TCRdb keeps only in-frame clonotypes and omits some of them. Among 80,000 or so clones listed, roughly 82% were seen once. Source material: PBMCs. The receptors originated from a male donor in good health and CMV-seropositive.

The chain combines TRBV4-3 with TRBJ1-2; D might be TRBD1 (6 bases). This CDR3 has 15 residues. Trimming removed 0 bases from V and 4 bases from J, with 12 bases in between. Germline CDR1 reads LGHNA; CDR2 reads YSLEER. The DNA of the CDR3 is TGCGCCAGCAGCCAAGATTTGACAGGAGGCTATGGCTACACCTTC. This gives the protein CASSQDLTGGYGYTF.

The gene calls are TRBV5-6 and TRBJ2-7, with D perhaps matching TRBD1 (6 bases). Per the germline V gene, CDR1 is SGHDT and CDR2 is YYEEEE. This CDR3 contains 14 residues. V was pared by 0 bases and J by 4 bases, with 11 bases between. The CDR3 is CASSLGTVNYEQYF. In DNA, the CDR3 is TGTGCCAGCAGCTTGGGGACAGTTAATTACGAGCAGTACTTC.

This chain links TRBV5-4 with TRBJ2-7; D is perhaps TRBD2 (6 bases). Between the trimmed V and J ends, which lost 2 bases and 0 bases, there was a span of 15 bases. Germline lookup yields CDR1 SGHNT and CDR2 YYREEE (reference sequence). CDR3 length: 16 amino acids. The CDR3 protein is CASSFGAGLDSYEQYF. The DNA of the CDR3 is TGTGCCAGCAGCTTTGGAGCGGGCCTGGACTCCTACGAGCAGTACTTC. The whole variable domain, remainder taken from reference TRBV5-4 and TRBJ2-7, is ETGVTQSPTHLIKTRGQQVTLRCSSQSGHNTVSWYQQALGQGPQFIFQYYREEENGRGNFPPRFSGLQFPNYSSELNVNALELDDSALYLCASSFGAGLDSYEQYFGPGTRLTVT.

The V gene is TRBV7-8, the J gene TRBJ1-2, with D perhaps matching TRBD1 (6 bases). The CDR3 consists of 15 residues. Deletions cut 5 bases from V and 4 bases from J, with 17 bases between. CDR1 is SGHVS and CDR2 is FQNEAQ in the germline V gene. The CDR3 protein is CASSGEGGFGYGYTF. The DNA of the CDR3 is TGTGCCAGCAGCGGCGAAGGGGGATTTGGCTATGGCTACACCTTC. Based on the CDR3 plus reference TRBV7-8 and TRBJ1-2, the full variable domain is GAGVSQSPRYKVAKRGQDVALRCDPISGHVSLFWYQQALGQGPEFLTYFQNEAQLDKSGLPSDRFFAERPEGSVSTLKIQRTQQEDSAVYLCASSGEGGFGYGYTFGSGTRLTVV.

The gene calls are TRBV25-1 and TRBJ1-3, with TRBD1 as a possible D gene (6 bases). The CDR3 length is 14 residues. The germline gives CDR1 MGHDK, CDR2 SYGVNS. V lost 4 bases to trimming and J lost 3 bases, with 10 bases between them. In DNA form, the CDR3 reads TGTGCCAGCAGTGGAACAGGGTTTGGAAACACCATATATTTT. Translating it yields CASSGTGFGNTIYF.

The rearrangement links TRBV5-4 to TRBJ1-3; D perhaps matches TRBD1 (6 bases). Germline CDR1 is SGHNT and CDR2 is YYREEE (reference sequence). V lost 4 bases to trimming and J lost 2 bases, with 16 bases between them. This CDR3 comprises 16 residues. The DNA of the CDR3 is TGTGCCAGCAGCGGGGGGAGGGGGGTTGCTGGAAACACCATATATTTT. Amino acid sequence: CASSGGRGVAGNTIYF.

J is TRBJ2-1 and V is TRBV19; 10 nucleotides line up with TRBD1. From germline, CDR1 is LNHDA and CDR2 SQIVND (reference sequence). V shed 5 bases, J shed 4 bases, and the junction held 5 bases outside the gene matches. The CDR3 totals 15 residues. The CDR3 loop is CASSADRGPYNEQFF. DNA of the CDR3: TGTGCCAGTAGTGCAGACAGGGGGCCGTACAATGAGCAGTTCTTC.

The V and J genes are TRBV5-6 and TRBJ1-3; tentative D call: TRBD1 (6 bases). Trimming took 7 bases from V and 0 from J, leaving 14 bases between them. The CDR3 contains 15 residues. Germline V gene sequence: CDR1 SGHDT, CDR2 YYEEEE. CDR3 bases: TGTGCCAGCGGTACAGGGACCCTCTCTGGAAACACCATATATTTT. Amino acid sequence: CASGTGTLSGNTIYF.

The genes are TRBV5-1 and TRBJ1-5; D gene unclear. Germline assignment: CDR1 SGHRS and CDR2 YFSETQ. Trimming removed 0 bases at V and 4 bases at J, with 5 bases between. This CDR3 contains 13 residues. The CDR3 here is CASSLGTNQPQHF. CDR3 nucleotide sequence: TGCGCCAGCAGCTTGGGGACTAATCAGCCCCAGCATTTT.

Notes on this clone: One junction end does not reproduce the germline sequence, and a read error may be involved. This specimen includes other DNA sequences encoding the same CDR3. V usage is TRBV27 and J usage is TRBJ2-5, with D uncertain. Germline CDR1 MNHEY, CDR2 SMNVEV (reference sequence). CDR3 length equals 13 residues. CDR3 region: CASSLLPQETQYF. The CDR3 nucleotides read TGTGCCAGTAGTTTGCTCCCCCAGGAGACCCAGTACTTC.

The V gene is TRBV6-1, the J gene TRBJ2-1; the match to TRBD1 covers 8 bases. The CDR3 covers 16 residues. Germline CDR1 and CDR2: MNHNS and SASEGT. V was pared by 2 bases and J by 0 bases, with 3 bases of the junction left unmatched. CDR3 sequence reads: CASSERQGSSYNEQFF. The CDR3 DNA reads TGTGCCAGCAGTGAAAGACAGGGGAGCTCCTACAATGAGCAGTTCTTC.

J is TRBJ2-7 and V is TRBV7-5; the table assigns TRBD1, which was not confirmed against the DNA. TRBV7-5 is a pseudogene segment. This CDR3 comprises 14 residues. The CDR3 nucleotides read TGTGTCAGAAGCTTAGAGGCAGGTATGTACGAGCAGTACTTC. Protein product: CVRSLEAGMYEQYF.

This rearrangement joins TRBV7-9 to TRBJ2-3; maybe TRBD1 (5 bases). V lost 3 bases and J 3 bases, leaving 10 bases between the germline ends. This CDR3 has 14 residues. The germline V gene has CDR1 SEHNR and CDR2 FQNEAQ (reference sequence). The CDR3 loop reads CASSFWGVTDTQYF. The CDR3 nucleotides are TGTGCCAGCAGCTTTTGGGGCGTTACAGATACGCAGTATTTT.

In this sample, this clone turned up once. The germline gene is not matched at one end of the junction; a read error may be the cause. The gene calls are TRBV5-1 and TRBJ2-7; D not resolved. This CDR3 is built from 13 residues. The germline V gene encodes CDR1 SGHRS and CDR2 YFSETQ. The CDR3 protein is CASSPHDTDAPRF. The DNA of the CDR3 is TGCGCCAGCAGCCCCCACGATACAGACGCCCCCCGGTTC.

Only one count was recorded for this clone. This chain connects TRBV6-6 to TRBJ2-5, with D unclear. The V and J ends lost 5 bases and 5 bases respectively, with 9 bases between them. The CDR3 contains 12 residues. Germline assignment: CDR1 MNHNY and CDR2 SVGAGI (reference sequence). Written as DNA, the CDR3 is TGTGCCAGCAGTCGCGACGGGGAGACCCAGTACTTC. Protein sequence: CASSRDGETQYF.

The chain carries TRBV4-1 and TRBJ2-7, with D possibly TRBD2 on 6 matching bases. Trimming removed 0 bases from V and 8 bases from J, with 8 bases in between. The CDR3 is 12 amino acids. Germline V gene sequence: CDR1 MGHRA, CDR2 YSYEKL. CDR3 region: CASSQEEGKQYF. CDR3 DNA: TGCGCCAGCAGCCAAGAGGAGGGGAAGCAGTACTTC.

V usage is TRBV19 and J usage is TRBJ2-5; D possibly corresponds to TRBD2 (5 bases). CDR1 is LNHDA and CDR2 is SQIVND in the germline V gene (reference sequence). The CDR3 spans 15 residues. With 3 bases removed from V and 3 bases from J, the gap between germline ends came to 14 bases. CDR3 in DNA: TGTGCCAGTAGTATGTCAGCGGTCCCCGAAGAGACCCAGTACTTC. Translated, it gives CASSMSAVPEETQYF.

A single count supports this clone. The V gene is TRBV6-4, the J gene TRBJ1-2, with 8 bases aligning to TRBD1. The trim removed 4 bases at V and 7 bases at J, leaving 5 bases unmatched. CDR1 is MRHNA and CDR2 is SNTAGT in the germline V gene. CDR3 length equals 13 residues. The CDR3 here is CASSGDTGGGYTF. CDR3 nucleotide sequence: TGTGCCAGCAGTGGGGATACAGGGGGTGGCTACACCTTC.

V and J are TRBV2 and TRBJ2-3; 8 bases fit TRBD1. Per the germline V gene, CDR1 is SNHLY and CDR2 is FYNNEI. The length of the CDR3 is 14 residues. V gave up 7 bases and J gave up 1 base; unmatched junction bases: 4. CDR3 sequence: CASTQTGGTDTQYF. Here the CDR3 DNA reads TGTGCCAGCACTCAGACAGGGGGCACAGATACGCAGTATTTT.

The chain combines TRBV5-6 with TRBJ1-4, with D perhaps TRBD1 (5 bases). Per germline, CDR1 SGHDT and CDR2 YYEEEE. Trimming took 4 bases from V and 0 from J, leaving 13 bases between them. The CDR3 is 16 residues long. CDR3 bases: TGTGCCAGCAGCCTGAGAGGGACTGCAACTAATGAAAAACTGTTTTTT. It yields the protein CASSLRGTATNEKLFF.

V and J are TRBV6-5 and TRBJ2-7; TRBD1 matches 9 bases. V dropped 6 bases and J dropped 2; count of bases not matched to a gene: 8. The CDR3 runs 15 residues. CDR1 is MNHEY and CDR2 is SVGAGI in the germline V gene. The chain's CDR3 is CASRGGTGWAYEQYF. CDR3 nucleotide sequence: TGTGCCAGCAGGGGAGGGACAGGGTGGGCCTACGAGCAGTACTTC.

The rearrangement links TRBV20-1 to TRBJ1-4; D might be TRBD1 (6 bases). From germline, CDR1 is DFQATT and CDR2 SNEGSKA (reference sequence). The CDR3 extends over 11 amino acids. V was clipped by 5 bases and J by 14 bases, with 15 bases between them. The CDR3 sequence is CSASDRKRLFF. The CDR3 DNA reads TGCAGTGCTTCGGACAGAAAGAGGCTGTTTTTT.